A selection of T cell receptor beta chains follows, all from one sample in a study of metastatic and nonmetastatic thyroid tumors. TCRdb re-called the PCR reads with MiXCR. The sample includes around 2,200 clones, about 24% seen only once; the top ten take 25% to 35%. Input material: adjacent normal tissue. The receptors derive from a male donor with papillary thyroid cancer or a benign thyroid nodule (not recorded which). Some clones in this sample may be carry-over from other donors' samples. Each CDR3 is given with its conserved first and last residue. Fields, in order: V gene, D gene, J gene, clone size, CDR3 DNA, CDR3 protein. The D gene is left open where the match is weak. Clone size is stated in some rows and not others, as once, few, many or a class when expanded.

V: TRBV5-1; D: NA; J: TRBJ2-5; size: medium-sized; DNA: TGCGCCAGCAGTTGGGGGTCATACGAGACCCAGTACTTC; CDR3: CASSWGSYETQYF
V: TRBV20-1; D: NA; J: TRBJ2-2; size: once; DNA: TGCAGTGCTAGAGAACCGGGCAGGATGACCGGGGAGCTGTTTTTT; CDR3: CSAREPGRMTGELFF
V: TRBV2; D: TRBD2; J: TRBJ2-1; size: NA; DNA: TGTGCCAGCATGCCGGGAGGGTACAATGAGCAGTTCTTC; CDR3: CASMPGGYNEQFF
V: TRBV20-1; D: TRBD2; J: TRBJ2-1; size: NA; DNA: TGCAGTGCTAGTAGTGGGAGGGCCGGGTTGTTGAATGAGCAGTTCTTC; CDR3: CSASSGRAGLLNEQFF
V: TRBV2; D: NA; J: TRBJ2-3; size: NA; DNA: TGTGCCAGCATGCAGGCCATAGGCGATTGGAGCACAGATACGCAGTATTTT; CDR3: CASMQAIGDWSTDTQYF
V: TRBV15; D: NA; J: TRBJ2-2; size: few; DNA: TGTGCCACCTCTGGGGCCGCCGGGGAGCTGTTTTTT; CDR3: CATSGAAGELFF
V: TRBV13; D: NA; J: TRBJ1-2; size: once; DNA: TGTGCCAGCAGCCCCTCGGCGGCAGGCTATGGCTACACCTTC; CDR3: CASSPSAAGYGYTF
V: TRBV27; D: NA; J: TRBJ1-3; size: medium-sized; DNA: TGTGCCAGCAGAAGGGTGGGGGGAAACACCATATATTTT; CDR3: CASRRVGGNTIYF
V: TRBV20-1; D: NA; J: TRBJ2-7; size: NA; DNA: TGCAGTGCTTTAACAGGGGCGCCGGGAGGATACGAGCAGTACTTC; CDR3: CSALTGAPGGYEQYF
V: TRBV3-1; D: NA; J: TRBJ1-1; size: NA; DNA: TGTGCCAGCAGCCAGGACACTGAAGCTTTCTTT; CDR3: CASSQDTEAFF